This T cell receptor (beta chain) was sequenced for a study of shared clonotypes between healthy human individuals. The CDR3 totals 17 residues. On this clone: Its antigen is unknown.

The assay was carried out at the deep level. The assay was immunoSEQ multiplex PCR, and TCRdb's table has in-frame clones only and misses some. Of around 95,000 clones detected, about 68% appear once; the ten largest clones hold more than 40%. General observations from the study: Larger estimated richness was generally recorded for naive subsets relative to memory subsets.

The gene calls are TRBV21-1 and TRBJ2-4; whether TRBD1, the table's D call, matches the DNA was not checked. TRBV21-1 is deemed a pseudogene. The source of this sequence is a man between 25 and 39 years old in good health. The sample comprised memory CD8+ T cells sorted from blood. Described subset: CD45RO+ cells pooled with CCR7-negative TemRA cells. The CDR3 sequence is CANLTDREALAKNIQYF. DNA of the CDR3: TGTGCCAACCTAACGGACAGGGAGGCCCTAGCCAAAAACATTCAGTACTTC.